The present entry profiles one T cell receptor (beta chain) with its context. What it binds is not known. The data originate from a study of Ad26.COV2.S vaccination and SARS-CoV-2 variants. This CDR3 is 12 amino acids long. The V and J ends lost 7 bases and 7 bases respectively, with 17 bases between them. Germline-derived CDR1 and CDR2 are SQVTM and ANQGSEA. TCRdb keeps only in-frame clones here, not all; method: immunoSEQ multiplex PCR. The table shows some 350,000 clones, with about 90% occurring only once. Points from the study as a whole: The TCR-based breadth and depth measures might underestimate overall T cell responses. Reportedly, spike-specific CD8+ and CD4+ T cell responses achieved substantial breadth once vaccination had taken place. Placebo recipients trailed vaccine recipients in spike-specific TCR breadth. Non-spike TCR breadth did not differ much between vaccine and placebo recipients.

This chain links TRBV29-1 with TRBJ2-7; TRBD2 might be the D (6 bases). The sample consisted of peripheral blood, taken after recovery from COVID-19. This receptor was obtained from a human donor who had recovered from COVID-19. The CDR3 reads CSAGASDGEQYF. The CDR3 DNA reads as TGCAGCGCGGGAGCCTCGGATGGGGAGCAGTACTTC.